The TCR beta chain described here comes from a study of blood T cell repertoires in COVID-19. Study as a whole: Collection of acute and convalescent COVID-19 samples took place in the United States, Italy and Spain. Sources were T cells, B-cell-depleted T cells, or PBMCs; the material itself was cDNA or gDNA.

Repertoires were generated with immunoSEQ multiplex PCR, while TCRdb's copy carries only in-frame clones and drops some. The repertoire holds 110,000 to 150,000 clones, with approximately 80% as singletons. The CDR3 totals 14 residues. Trimming took 0 bases from V and 5 from J, leaving 9 bases between them. The germline CDR1 and CDR2 sequences are SGHRS and YFSETQ. This TCR came from a woman aged 50 to 65 with acute or convalescent COVID-19. The V gene is TRBV5-1, the J gene TRBJ2-1, with D unclear. The sample consisted of peripheral blood. This CDR3 is CASSLVSENNEQFF. In nucleotides, the CDR3 is TGCGCCAGCAGCTTGGTTTCCGAGAACAATGAGCAGTTCTTC.